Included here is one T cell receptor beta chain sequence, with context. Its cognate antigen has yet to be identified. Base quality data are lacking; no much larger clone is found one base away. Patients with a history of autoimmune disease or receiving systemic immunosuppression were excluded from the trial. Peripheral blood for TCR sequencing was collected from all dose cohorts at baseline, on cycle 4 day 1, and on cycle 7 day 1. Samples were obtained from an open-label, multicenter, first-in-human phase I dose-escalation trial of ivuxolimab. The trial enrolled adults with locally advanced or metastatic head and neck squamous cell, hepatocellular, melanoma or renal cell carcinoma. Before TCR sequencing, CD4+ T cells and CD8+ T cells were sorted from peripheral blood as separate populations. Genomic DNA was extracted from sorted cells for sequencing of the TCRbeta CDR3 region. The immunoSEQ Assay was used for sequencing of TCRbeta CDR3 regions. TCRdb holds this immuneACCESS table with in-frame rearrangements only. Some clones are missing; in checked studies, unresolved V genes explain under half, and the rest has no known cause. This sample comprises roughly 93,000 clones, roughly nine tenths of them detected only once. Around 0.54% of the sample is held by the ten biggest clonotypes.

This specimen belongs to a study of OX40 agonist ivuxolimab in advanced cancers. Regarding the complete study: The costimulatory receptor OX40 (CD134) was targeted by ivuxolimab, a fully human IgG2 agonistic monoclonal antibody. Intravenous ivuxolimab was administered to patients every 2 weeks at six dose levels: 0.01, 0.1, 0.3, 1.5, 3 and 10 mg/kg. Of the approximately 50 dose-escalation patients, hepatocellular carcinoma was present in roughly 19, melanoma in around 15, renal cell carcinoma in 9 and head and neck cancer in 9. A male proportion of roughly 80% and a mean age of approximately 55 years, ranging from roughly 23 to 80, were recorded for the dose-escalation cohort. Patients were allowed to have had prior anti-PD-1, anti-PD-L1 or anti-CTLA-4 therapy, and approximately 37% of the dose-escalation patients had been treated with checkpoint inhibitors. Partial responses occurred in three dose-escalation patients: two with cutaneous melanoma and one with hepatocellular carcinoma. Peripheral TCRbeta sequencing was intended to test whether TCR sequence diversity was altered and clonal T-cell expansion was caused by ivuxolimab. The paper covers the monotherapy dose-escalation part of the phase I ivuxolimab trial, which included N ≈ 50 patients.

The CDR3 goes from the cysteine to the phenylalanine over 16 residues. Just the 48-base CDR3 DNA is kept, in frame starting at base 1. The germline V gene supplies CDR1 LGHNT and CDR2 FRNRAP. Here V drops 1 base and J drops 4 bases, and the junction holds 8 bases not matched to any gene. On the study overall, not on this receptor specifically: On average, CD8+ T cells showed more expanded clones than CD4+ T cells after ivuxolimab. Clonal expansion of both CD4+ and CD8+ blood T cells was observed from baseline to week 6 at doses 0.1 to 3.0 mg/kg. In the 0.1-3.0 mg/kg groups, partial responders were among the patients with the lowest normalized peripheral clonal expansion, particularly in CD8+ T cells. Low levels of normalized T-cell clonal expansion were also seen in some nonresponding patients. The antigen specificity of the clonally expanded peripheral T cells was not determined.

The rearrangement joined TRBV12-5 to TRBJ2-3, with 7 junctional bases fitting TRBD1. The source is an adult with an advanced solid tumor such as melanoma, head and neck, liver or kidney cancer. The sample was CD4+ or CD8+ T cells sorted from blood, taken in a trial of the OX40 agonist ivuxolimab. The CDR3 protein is CASGLGRQGRSDTQYF. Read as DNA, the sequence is TGTGCTAGTGGTTTGGGGAGACAGGGAAGATCAGATACGCAGTATTTT.